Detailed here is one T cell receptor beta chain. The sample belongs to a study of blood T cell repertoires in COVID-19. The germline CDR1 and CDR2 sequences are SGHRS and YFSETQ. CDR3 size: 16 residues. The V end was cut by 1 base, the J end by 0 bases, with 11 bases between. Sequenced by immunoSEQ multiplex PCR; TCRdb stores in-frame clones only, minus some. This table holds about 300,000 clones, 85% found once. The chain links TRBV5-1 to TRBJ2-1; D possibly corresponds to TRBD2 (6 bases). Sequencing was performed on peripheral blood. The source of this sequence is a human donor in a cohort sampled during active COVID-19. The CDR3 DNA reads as TGCGCCAGCAGCTTGATGGGAGGAGGCTCCTACAATGAGCAGTTCTTC. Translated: CASSLMGGGSYNEQFF.